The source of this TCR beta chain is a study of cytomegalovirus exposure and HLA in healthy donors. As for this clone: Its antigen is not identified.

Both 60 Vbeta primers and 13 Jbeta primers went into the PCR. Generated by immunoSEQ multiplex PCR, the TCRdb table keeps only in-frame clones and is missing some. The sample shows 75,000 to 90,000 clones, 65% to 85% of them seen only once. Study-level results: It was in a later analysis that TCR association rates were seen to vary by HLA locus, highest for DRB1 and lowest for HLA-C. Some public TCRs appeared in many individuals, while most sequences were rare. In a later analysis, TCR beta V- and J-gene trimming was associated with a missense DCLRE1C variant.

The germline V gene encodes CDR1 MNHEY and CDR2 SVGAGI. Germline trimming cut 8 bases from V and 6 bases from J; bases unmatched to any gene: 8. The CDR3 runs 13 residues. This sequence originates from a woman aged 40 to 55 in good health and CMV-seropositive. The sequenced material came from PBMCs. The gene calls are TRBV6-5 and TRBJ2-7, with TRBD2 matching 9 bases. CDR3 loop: CASGVSGGGEQYF. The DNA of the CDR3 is TGTGCCAGCGGGGTTAGCGGGGGTGGCGAGCAGTACTTC.